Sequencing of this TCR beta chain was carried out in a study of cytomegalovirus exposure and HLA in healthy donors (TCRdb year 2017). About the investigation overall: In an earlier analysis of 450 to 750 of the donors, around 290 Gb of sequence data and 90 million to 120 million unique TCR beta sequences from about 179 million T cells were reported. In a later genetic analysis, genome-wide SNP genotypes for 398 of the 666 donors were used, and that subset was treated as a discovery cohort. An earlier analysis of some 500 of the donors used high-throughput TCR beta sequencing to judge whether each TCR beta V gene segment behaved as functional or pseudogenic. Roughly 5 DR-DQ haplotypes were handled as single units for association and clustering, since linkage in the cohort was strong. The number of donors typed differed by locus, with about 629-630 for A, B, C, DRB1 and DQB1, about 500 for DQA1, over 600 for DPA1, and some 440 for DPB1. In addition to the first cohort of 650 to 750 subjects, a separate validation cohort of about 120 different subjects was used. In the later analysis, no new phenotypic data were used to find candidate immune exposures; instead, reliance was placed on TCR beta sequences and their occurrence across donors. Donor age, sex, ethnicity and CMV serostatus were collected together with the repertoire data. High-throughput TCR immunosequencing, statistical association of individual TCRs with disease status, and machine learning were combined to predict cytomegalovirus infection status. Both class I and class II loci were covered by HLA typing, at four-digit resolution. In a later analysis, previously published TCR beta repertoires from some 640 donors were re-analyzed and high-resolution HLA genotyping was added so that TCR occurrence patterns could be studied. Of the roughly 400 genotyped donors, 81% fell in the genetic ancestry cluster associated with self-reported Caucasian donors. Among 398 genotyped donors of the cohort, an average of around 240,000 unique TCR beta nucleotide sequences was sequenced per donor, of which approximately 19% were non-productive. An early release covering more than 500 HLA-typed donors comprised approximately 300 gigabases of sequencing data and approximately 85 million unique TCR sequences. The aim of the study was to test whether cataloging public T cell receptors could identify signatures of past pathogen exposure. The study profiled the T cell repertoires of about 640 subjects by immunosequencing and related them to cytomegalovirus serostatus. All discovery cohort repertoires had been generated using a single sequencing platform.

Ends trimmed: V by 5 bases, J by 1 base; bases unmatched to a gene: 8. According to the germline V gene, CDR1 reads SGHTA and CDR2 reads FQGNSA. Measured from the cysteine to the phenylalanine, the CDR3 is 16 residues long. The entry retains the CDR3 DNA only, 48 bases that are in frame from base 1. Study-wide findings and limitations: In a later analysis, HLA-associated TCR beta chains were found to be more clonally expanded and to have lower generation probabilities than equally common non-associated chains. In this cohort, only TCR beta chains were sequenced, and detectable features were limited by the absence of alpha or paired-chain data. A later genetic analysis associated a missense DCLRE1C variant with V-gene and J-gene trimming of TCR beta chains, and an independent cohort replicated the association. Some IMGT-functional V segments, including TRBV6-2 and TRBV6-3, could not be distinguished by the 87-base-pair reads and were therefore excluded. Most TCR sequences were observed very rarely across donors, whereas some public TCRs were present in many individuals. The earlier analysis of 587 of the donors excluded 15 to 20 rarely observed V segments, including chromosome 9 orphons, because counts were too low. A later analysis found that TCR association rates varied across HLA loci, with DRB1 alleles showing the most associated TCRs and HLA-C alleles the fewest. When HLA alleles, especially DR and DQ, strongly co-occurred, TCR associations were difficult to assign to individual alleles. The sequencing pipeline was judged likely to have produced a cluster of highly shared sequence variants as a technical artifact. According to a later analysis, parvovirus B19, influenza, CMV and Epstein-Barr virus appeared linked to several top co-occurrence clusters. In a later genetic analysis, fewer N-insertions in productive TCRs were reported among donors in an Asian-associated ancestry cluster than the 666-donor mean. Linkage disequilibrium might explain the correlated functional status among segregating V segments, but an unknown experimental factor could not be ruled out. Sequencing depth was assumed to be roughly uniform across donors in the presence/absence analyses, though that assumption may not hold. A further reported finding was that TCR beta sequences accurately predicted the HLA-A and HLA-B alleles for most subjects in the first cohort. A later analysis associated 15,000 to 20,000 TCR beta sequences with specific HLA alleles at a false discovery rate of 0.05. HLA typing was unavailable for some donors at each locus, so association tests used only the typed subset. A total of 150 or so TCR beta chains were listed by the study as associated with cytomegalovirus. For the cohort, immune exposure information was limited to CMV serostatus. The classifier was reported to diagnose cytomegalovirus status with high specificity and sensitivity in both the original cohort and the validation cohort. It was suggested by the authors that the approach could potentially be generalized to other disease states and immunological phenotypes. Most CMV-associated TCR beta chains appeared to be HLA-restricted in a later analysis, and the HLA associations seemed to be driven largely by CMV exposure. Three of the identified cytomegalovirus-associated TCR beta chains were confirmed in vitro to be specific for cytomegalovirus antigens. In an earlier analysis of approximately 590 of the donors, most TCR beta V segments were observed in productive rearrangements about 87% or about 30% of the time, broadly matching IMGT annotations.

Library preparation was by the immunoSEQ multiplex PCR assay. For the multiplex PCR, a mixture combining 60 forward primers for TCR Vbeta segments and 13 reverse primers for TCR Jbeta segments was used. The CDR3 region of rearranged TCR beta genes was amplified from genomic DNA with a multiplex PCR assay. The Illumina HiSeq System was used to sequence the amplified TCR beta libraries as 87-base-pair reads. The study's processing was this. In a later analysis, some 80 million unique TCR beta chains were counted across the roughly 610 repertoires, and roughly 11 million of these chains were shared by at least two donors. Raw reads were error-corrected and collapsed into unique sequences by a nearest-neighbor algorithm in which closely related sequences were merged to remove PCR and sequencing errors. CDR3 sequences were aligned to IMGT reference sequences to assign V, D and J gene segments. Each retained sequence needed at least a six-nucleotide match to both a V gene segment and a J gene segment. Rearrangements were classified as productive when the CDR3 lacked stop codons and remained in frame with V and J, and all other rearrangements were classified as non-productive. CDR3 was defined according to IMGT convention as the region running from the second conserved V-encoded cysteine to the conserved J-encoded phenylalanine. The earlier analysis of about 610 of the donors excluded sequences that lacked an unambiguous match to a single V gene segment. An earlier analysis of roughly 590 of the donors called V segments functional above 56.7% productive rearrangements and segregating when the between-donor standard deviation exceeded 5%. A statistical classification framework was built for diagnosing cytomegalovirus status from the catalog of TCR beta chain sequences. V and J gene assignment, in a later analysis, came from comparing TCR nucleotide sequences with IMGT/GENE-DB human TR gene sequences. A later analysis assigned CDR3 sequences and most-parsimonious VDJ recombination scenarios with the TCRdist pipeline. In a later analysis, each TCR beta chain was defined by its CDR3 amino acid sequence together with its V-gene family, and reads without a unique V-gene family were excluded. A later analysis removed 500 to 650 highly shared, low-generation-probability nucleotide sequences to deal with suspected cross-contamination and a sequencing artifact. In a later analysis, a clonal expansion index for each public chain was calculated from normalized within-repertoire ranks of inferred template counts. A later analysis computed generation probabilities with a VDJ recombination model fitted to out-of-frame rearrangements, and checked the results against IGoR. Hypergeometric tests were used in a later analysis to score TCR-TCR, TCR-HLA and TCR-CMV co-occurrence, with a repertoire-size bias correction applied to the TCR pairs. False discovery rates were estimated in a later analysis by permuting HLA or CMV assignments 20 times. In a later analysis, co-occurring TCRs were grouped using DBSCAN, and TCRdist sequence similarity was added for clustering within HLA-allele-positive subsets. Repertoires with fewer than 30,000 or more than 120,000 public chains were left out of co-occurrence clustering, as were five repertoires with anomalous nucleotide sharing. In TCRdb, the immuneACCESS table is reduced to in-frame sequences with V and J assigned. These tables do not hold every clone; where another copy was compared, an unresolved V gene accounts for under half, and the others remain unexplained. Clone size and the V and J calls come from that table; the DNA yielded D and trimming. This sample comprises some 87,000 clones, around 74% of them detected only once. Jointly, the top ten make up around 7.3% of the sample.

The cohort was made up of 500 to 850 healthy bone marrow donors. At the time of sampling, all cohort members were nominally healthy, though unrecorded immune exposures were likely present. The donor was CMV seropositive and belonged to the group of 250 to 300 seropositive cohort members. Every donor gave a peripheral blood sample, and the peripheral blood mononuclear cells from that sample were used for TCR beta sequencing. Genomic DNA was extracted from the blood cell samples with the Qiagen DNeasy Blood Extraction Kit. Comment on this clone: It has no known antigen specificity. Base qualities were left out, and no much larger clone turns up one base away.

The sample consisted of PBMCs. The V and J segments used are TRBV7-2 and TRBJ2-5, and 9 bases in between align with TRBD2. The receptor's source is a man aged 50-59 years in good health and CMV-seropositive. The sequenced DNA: TGTGCCAGCAGCAAGAGAACTAGCGGGTTCCAAGAGACCCAGTACTTC. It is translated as CASSKRTSGFQETQYF.